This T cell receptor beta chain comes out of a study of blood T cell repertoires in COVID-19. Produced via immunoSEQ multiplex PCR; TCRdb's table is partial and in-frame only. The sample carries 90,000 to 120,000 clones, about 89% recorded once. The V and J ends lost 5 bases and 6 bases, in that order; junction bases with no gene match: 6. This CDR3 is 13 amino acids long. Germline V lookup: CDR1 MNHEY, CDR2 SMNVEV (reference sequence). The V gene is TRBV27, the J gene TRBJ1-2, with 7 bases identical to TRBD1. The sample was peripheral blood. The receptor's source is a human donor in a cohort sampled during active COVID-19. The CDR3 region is CASSRTGDHGYTF. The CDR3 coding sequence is TGTGCCAGCAGTCGCACAGGGGACCATGGCTACACCTTC.